This TCR beta chain is from a study of cytomegalovirus exposure and HLA in healthy donors. A note on this clone: Its antigen is as yet unknown.

Overall study findings and caveats: Cytomegalovirus status was reportedly diagnosed by the classifier with high sensitivity and specificity.

The PCR used 60 Vbeta and 13 Jbeta primers. Repertoires were generated with immunoSEQ multiplex PCR, while TCRdb's copy carries only in-frame clones and drops some. The table lists about 88,000 clones. The receptor comes from a girl aged 10-17 years in good health and CMV-seropositive. The sequencing sample was made of PBMCs.

The CDR3 loop is CSVGTVSGNTIYF. Written as DNA, the CDR3 is TGCAGCGTGGGGACAGTCTCTGGAAACACCATATATTTT. The chain recombines TRBV29-1 with TRBJ1-3, with 7 bases that match TRBD1. Germline V gene data show CDR1 as SQVTM and CDR2 as ANQGSEA. Unmatched junction bases numbered 2, after V lost 6 bases and J lost 0 bases. The CDR3 consists of 13 residues.